The clone carrying this T cell receptor (beta chain) was observed at least ten times. Its cognate antigen is unknown. The data derive from a study of T-cell reconstitution after alpha-beta-depleted transplantation in children. This CDR3 is built from 15 residues. With V trimmed by 3 bases and J by 5 bases, 8 bases remained unmatched. The germline CDR1 and CDR2 sequences are DFQATT and SNEGSKA (reference sequence). The library targeted TCRbeta and was prepared with unique molecular identifiers. TCRdb redid the calling of the PCR reads with MiXCR, one entry per CDR3 protein. The table lists around 200,000 distinct CDR3 sequences, around a sixth of them singletons. Notes on the study in general: The study traced high day-60 TCRbeta diversity in some patients to surviving recipient T cells and thymic progenitors. Reported findings indicate that, about two months after transplant, alpha-beta T cells came from several hundred expanded clones, which were derived from non-depleted graft cells. One year post-transplant, T-cell counts and diversity were largely derived from T cells produced anew.

V and J are TRBV20-1 and TRBJ2-2; 8 bases fit TRBD1. This material consisted of PBMCs, mostly from graft donor cells, taken 360 days after TCRalphabeta/CD19-depleted stem cell transplant. The clonotype originates from a male patient between 2 and 15 years old who had a stem cell transplant for acute lymphoblastic leukemia, so the T cells may come from the graft donor. The CDR3 DNA follows: TGCAGTGCTAGTCCCCAGGGGGCCCAGACCGGGGAGCTGTTTTTT. Translating it yields CSASPQGAQTGELFF.